The entry that follows covers one T cell receptor (beta chain) sequence. Combining a sample-barcoded 5' primer with a J-beta primer mix, a second PCR ran for roughly 7 to 12 cycles. Each cDNA was tagged by a template-switch adaptor containing 12 random nucleotides. TCRdb itself ran the 5' RACE reads through MiXCR, one entry per CDR3 protein. Found here are over 1,500,000 distinct CDR3 sequences, 49% of them singletons; the top ten hold over 2%. Collection of roughly 9.6 milliliters of peripheral blood was performed for each donor. The sample is drawn from a study of blood T cells in healthy people across ages. This receptor was obtained from a woman aged 40-49 years in good health. Source material: blood.

CDR3 coding DNA: TGTGCCAGCAGCTATACGGGACAGGGGGCTAACGAGCAGTACTTC. This encodes CASSYTGQGANEQYF. This chain links TRBV5-6 with TRBJ2-7; TRBD1 aligns across 12 bases. The germline gives CDR1 SGHDT, CDR2 YYEEEE. This CDR3 has 15 residues. The J segment lost 5 bases and the V segment lost 3 bases, leaving 6 bases of the junction unmatched.